This T cell receptor beta chain was sequenced for a study of blood T cell repertoires in COVID-19. Profiling relied on immunoSEQ multiplex PCR, and the TCRdb table lists in-frame clones only, not all of them. The data hold about 260,000 clones, with about 80% observed a single time. The V gene's germline CDR1 is SEHNR and CDR2 FQNEAQ (reference sequence). V lost 1 base, J lost 8 bases, and 3 bases stayed unmatched. The CDR3 sequence is 15 residues long. The J gene is TRBJ2-1, the V gene TRBV7-9; TRBD2 matches 12 bases. The sample consisted of peripheral blood. The receptor was derived from a woman older than 75 with acute or convalescent COVID-19. In DNA, the CDR3 is TGTGCCAGCAGCTTAGTGAGACTAGCGGGAGATGAGCAGTTCTTC. Protein sequence: CASSLVRLAGDEQFF.